One and the same sample provided the 26 T cell receptor beta chains below, sequenced in a study of OX40 agonist ivuxolimab in advanced cancers. Library preparation employed the immunoSEQ multiplex PCR assay. TCRdb re-hosts the immuneACCESS table, in-frame sequences only. Its copies lack some clones; in the studies checked, an unresolved V gene accounts for under half of them, and the cause for the rest is not known. The table for this sample lists 85,000 to 100,000 clones; just under 95% of them were counted only once. The ten largest clones add up to over 0.2% of the sample. The sequencing here drew on CD4+ or CD8+ T cells sorted from blood, taken in a trial of the OX40 agonist ivuxolimab. The receptors shown here come from an adult with an advanced solid tumor such as melanoma, head and neck, liver or kidney cancer.

The chain couples TRBV28 to TRBJ1-5; D possibly corresponds to TRBD1 (6 bases). Trimming stripped 6 bases from V and 5 bases from J, with 14 bases between. This CDR3 contains 14 residues. Germline CDR1 and CDR2: MDHEN and SYDVKM. The CDR3 DNA reads TGTGCCAGCAGAGCGGGACAAGCTCATCAGCCCCAGCATTTT. Protein sequence: CASRAGQAHQPQHF.

This clone was picked up a small number of times. The rearrangement uses TRBV28 and TRBJ1-6; D ambiguous. Germline V lookup: CDR1 MDHEN, CDR2 SYDVKM. This CDR3 spans 12 amino acids. The V and J ends lost 1 base and 10 bases respectively, with 5 bases between them. CDR3 coding DNA: TGTGCCAGCAGTTTATCGCGCTCACCCCTCCACTTT. This gives the protein CASSLSRSPLHF.

The rearrangement links TRBV4-2 to TRBJ2-1, with D tentatively TRBD2 (5 bases). The germline V and J ends were trimmed by 0 bases and 3 bases, with 12 bases remaining between them. Germline V gene sequence: CDR1 LGHNA, CDR2 YNFKEQ. This CDR3 is built from 16 residues. The CDR3 protein is CASSQDRRYGYNEQFF. DNA for the CDR3: TGTGCCAGCAGCCAAGATCGGAGGTATGGCTACAATGAGCAGTTCTTC.

The chain is built from TRBV6-1 and TRBJ2-1; D gene uncertain. The germline V gene has CDR1 MNHNS and CDR2 SASEGT. V was cut by 7 bases and J by 0 bases, with 13 bases left in between. The CDR3 loop spans 15 amino acids. The CDR3 loop is CASTKQLFSYNEQFF. The DNA for the CDR3 is TGTGCCAGCACTAAACAGTTATTCTCCTACAATGAGCAGTTCTTC.

With respect to this clone: Other DNA sequences in the sample encode the same CDR3. V gene TRBV11-3 combines with J gene TRBJ2-5; unclear D gene. Germline-derived CDR1 and CDR2 are SGHNT and YENEEA. The CDR3 consists of 11 residues. V was pared by 6 bases and J by 2 bases, with 4 bases between. In DNA, the CDR3 is TGTGCCAGCAGTTCACAAGAGACCCAGTACTTC. Residues: CASSSQETQYF. Full variable domain (remainder filled in from reference TRBV11-3 and TRBJ2-5): EAGVVQSPRYKIIEKKQPVAFWCNPISGHNTLYWYLQNLGQGPELLIRYENEEAVDDSQLPKDRFSAERLKGVDSTLKIQPAELGDSAVYLCASSSQETQYFGPGTRLLVL.

V and J are TRBV28 and TRBJ1-5; D gene ambiguous. Germline CDR1 is MDHEN and CDR2 is SYDVKM. The CDR3 consists of 15 residues. Trimming left V 3 bases short and J 5 bases short, with 14 bases between. The CDR3 region is CASSLVGGWDQPQHF. Written as DNA, the CDR3 is TGTGCCAGCAGTTTGGTGGGTGGGTGGGATCAGCCCCAGCATTTT.

The V call is TRBV7-2, the J call TRBJ2-5; the D is unclear. Germline CDR1 is SGHTA and CDR2 is FQGNSA. The CDR3 runs 13 residues. The V end was cut by 3 bases, the J end by 4 bases, with 9 bases between. CDR3 in amino acids: CASSFGRGETQYF. The DNA of the CDR3 is TGTGCCAGCAGCTTTGGCAGAGGAGAGACCCAGTACTTC.

The rearrangement joins TRBV19 to TRBJ2-4; perhaps TRBD2 as D (5 bases). CDR1 and CDR2 (germline): LNHDA, SQIVND (reference sequence). The CDR3 covers 13 residues. Deletions cut 3 bases from V and 7 bases from J, with 10 bases between. The CDR3: CASSIGIQNIQYF. The CDR3 DNA is TGTGCCAGTAGTATCGGGATACAGAACATTCAGTACTTC.

The V and J genes are TRBV6-6 and TRBJ1-5; D remains unclear. V gave up 2 bases and J gave up 2 bases, with 10 bases separating them. This CDR3 spans 15 amino acids. Per germline, CDR1 MNHNY and CDR2 SVGAGI (reference sequence). The DNA for the CDR3 is TGTGCCAGCAGTTACGGGGTAATAGGCAATCAGCCCCAGCATTTT. Amino acid sequence: CASSYGVIGNQPQHF.

This chain connects TRBV9 to TRBJ2-5, with 10 nucleotides matching TRBD2. The CDR3 is 17 residues long. Unmatched junction bases numbered 9, after V lost 0 bases and J lost 4 bases. In germline, CDR1 is SGDLS, CDR2 YYNGEE. CDR3 in DNA: TGTGCCAGCAGCGTAGGCGCTAGCGGGAGCACCTCAGAGACCCAGTACTTC. It codes for CASSVGASGSTSETQYF.

The chain employs TRBV2 and TRBJ2-7; possible D gene TRBD1, 5 bases. The CDR3 spans 13 residues. Looked up from germline, CDR1 is SNHLY and CDR2 is FYNNEI. The V and J ends lost 2 bases and 5 bases respectively, with 10 bases between them. CDR3 loop: CASSEQGHHEQYV. Here the CDR3 DNA reads TGTGCCAGCAGTGAACAGGGTCACCACGAGCAGTACGTC.

The chain joins TRBV18 to TRBJ1-5; D possibly corresponds to TRBD1 (6 bases). CDR1 and CDR2 (germline): KGHSH, LQKENI. The CDR3 runs 14 residues. Trimming pared 4 bases from V and 5 bases from J, leaving 12 bases between. DNA for the CDR3: TGTGCCAGCTCACGTACGGGGGCTGATCAGCCCCAGCATTTT. Protein: CASSRTGADQPQHF. The whole variable domain, remainder taken from reference TRBV18 and TRBJ1-5, is NAGVMQNPRHLVRRRGQEARLRCSPMKGHSHVYWYRQLPEEGLKFMVYLQKENIIDESGMPKERFSAEFPKEGPSILRIQQVVRGDSAAYFCASSRTGADQPQHFGDGTRLSIL.

The chain links TRBV6-5 to TRBJ2-3, with 10 bases that match TRBD2. Trimming took 7 bases from V and 3 from J; bases not matched to a gene: 7. Germline values: CDR1 MNHEY, CDR2 SVGAGI. The CDR3 runs to 15 residues. The DNA of the CDR3 is TGTGCCAGCAAAAAACCTAGCGGGAGTACAGATACGCAGTATTTT. Protein product: CASKKPSGSTDTQYF.

This clone has only one observation. V and J are TRBV28 and TRBJ1-5; tentatively, D is TRBD1 (6 bases). Germline-derived CDR1 and CDR2 are MDHEN and SYDVKM. Trimming pared 2 bases from V and 4 bases from J, leaving 18 bases between. This CDR3 is 17 amino acids long. The CDR3 DNA is TGTGCCAGCAGTTTAGGGGGCAGGCGACGGGCTAATCAGCCCCAGCATTTT. This codes for CASSLGGRRRANQPQHF.

The chain couples TRBV20-1 to TRBJ2-1; unclear D gene. The CDR3 contains 11 residues. Germline V gene data show CDR1 as DFQATT and CDR2 as SNEGSKA (reference sequence). Trimming shortened V by 6 bases and J by 7 bases, and 10 bases separated the two germline ends. CDR3 DNA sequence: TGCAGTGCCCGGATCGTGAATGAGCAGTTCTTC. Protein product: CSARIVNEQFF.

The genes are TRBV9 and TRBJ1-6; TRBD1 aligns across 7 bases. The CDR3 runs to 15 residues. The trim removed 5 bases at V and 7 bases at J, leaving 9 bases unmatched. CDR1 is SGDLS, CDR2 YYNGEE, per germline. The CDR3 DNA sequence: TGTGCCAGCAGGCCTACCGGGACAGAAAATTCACCCCTCCACTTT. This gives the protein CASRPTGTENSPLHF.

This chain links TRBV11-2 with TRBJ2-5; D perhaps matches TRBD1 (7 bases). The germline CDR1 and CDR2 sequences are SGHAT and FQNNGV. This CDR3 has 18 residues. Trimming pared 2 bases from V and 5 bases from J, leaving 24 bases between. The CDR3: CASSLSLDRRGMGETQYF. The CDR3 nucleotides read TGTGCCAGCAGCTTATCGTTGGACAGGAGGGGAATGGGGGAGACCCAGTACTTC. The full variable domain, in which reference TRBV11-2 and TRBJ2-5 provide the parts outside the CDR3, is EAGVAQSPRYKIIEKRQSVAFWCNPISGHATLYWYQQILGQGPKLLIQFQNNGVVDDSQLPKDRFSAERLKGVDSTLKIQPAKLEDSAVYLCASSLSLDRRGMGETQYFGPGTRLLVL.

This chain joins TRBV30 and TRBJ2-1; 8 bases line up with TRBD2. The CDR3 runs to 15 residues. Germline assignment: CDR1 GTSNPN and CDR2 SVGIG (reference sequence). The junction had 4 bases not matched to a gene; V was cut back by 2 bases and J by 1 base. In DNA, the CDR3 is TGTGCCTGGAGTAGGGGCGGGAGGTCCTACAATGAGCAGTTCTTC. Translated, it gives CAWSRGGRSYNEQFF.

This clone came up a few times. V and J are TRBV7-2 and TRBJ1-1; D perhaps matches TRBD1 (5 bases). Germline loops: CDR1 SGHTA, CDR2 FQGNSA. V was trimmed by 6 bases and J by 3 bases, leaving 11 bases between them. The CDR3 extends over 13 amino acids. CDR3 sequence: CASSLDSYTEAFF. The CDR3 bases are TGTGCCAGCAGTCTTGACAGTTACACTGAAGCTTTCTTT. The whole variable domain, filled in from reference TRBV7-2 and TRBJ1-1, reads GAGVSQSPSNKVTEKGKDVELRCDPISGHTALYWYRQSLGQGLEFLIYFQGNSAPDKSGLPSDRFSAERTGGSVSTLTIQRTQQEDSAVYLCASSLDSYTEAFFGQGTRLTVV.

The chain couples TRBV30 to TRBJ1-5; D remains unclear. The CDR3 is 12 amino acids. From germline, CDR1 is GTSNPN and CDR2 SVGIG (reference sequence). Trimming stripped 4 bases from V and 7 bases from J, with 11 bases between. In nucleotides, the CDR3 is TGTGCCTGGAATACGGGAATACAGCCCCAGCATTTT. Translated: CAWNTGIQPQHF.

The rearrangement links TRBV30 to TRBJ2-1; D not certain. Per the germline V gene, CDR1 is GTSNPN and CDR2 is SVGIG (reference sequence). CDR3 length equals 12 residues. The V gene lost 2 bases and the J gene lost 8 bases, with 10 bases spanning the gap. CDR3 region: CAWSKGLDEQFF. CDR3 DNA: TGTGCCTGGAGTAAGGGTCTCGATGAGCAGTTCTTC.

The chain links TRBV7-2 to TRBJ1-4; weak D call: TRBD1 (5 bases). CDR1 and CDR2 (germline): SGHTA, FQGNSA. The CDR3 extends over 17 amino acids. The ends were cut back, 4 bases at V and 13 bases at J, with 28 bases in the middle. The CDR3 here is CASSYTNSGTDGMVLFF. DNA for the CDR3: TGTGCCAGCAGCTATACGAATAGCGGGACGGATGGGATGGTACTGTTTTTT.

The rearrangement uses TRBV5-4 and TRBJ1-1; 10 bases align to TRBD1. This CDR3 has 15 amino acids. The V and J ends lost 0 bases and 3 bases, in that order; junction bases with no gene match: 2. Germline V CDR1 and CDR2: SGHNT, YYREEE (reference sequence). CDR3: CASSLGQGAYTEAFF. As DNA, the CDR3 is TGTGCCAGCAGCTTGGGACAGGGGGCGTACACTGAAGCTTTCTTT.

The chain has TRBV11-3 and TRBJ2-4; D gene uncertain. Per the germline V gene, CDR1 is SGHNT and CDR2 is YENEEA. The CDR3 has 12 amino acids. Trimming took off 5 bases at V and 8 bases at J, with 10 bases between the two ends. Here the CDR3 reads CASSHKRDIQYF. CDR3 sequence (DNA): TGTGCCAGCAGCCACAAACGGGACATTCAGTACTTC.

Only one count was recorded for this clone. This chain joins TRBV5-6 and TRBJ1-4; D possibly corresponds to TRBD1 (6 bases). The CDR3 consists of 15 residues. Germline V CDR1 and CDR2: SGHDT, YYEEEE. V lost 3 bases and J lost 0, with 9 bases in between. The CDR3 DNA is TGTGCCAGCAGCTCCGCAGGGGCAACTAATGAAAAACTGTTTTTT. Protein: CASSSAGATNEKLFF. Full variable domain (rest looked up from reference TRBV5-6 and TRBJ1-4): DAGVTQSPTHLIKTRGQQVTLRCSPKSGHDTVSWYQQALGQGPQFIFQYYEEEERQRGNFPDRFSGHQFPNYSSELNVNALLLGDSALYLCASSSAGATNEKLFFGSGTQLSVL.

V usage is TRBV4-1 and J usage is TRBJ1-5; D gene uncertain. The CDR3 consists of 13 residues. V was trimmed by 1 base and J by 7 bases, leaving 8 bases between them. From germline, CDR1 is MGHRA and CDR2 YSYEKL. DNA for the CDR3: TGCGCCAGCAGCCAAGCGGAAGGCCAGCCCCAGCATTTT. Its translation: CASSQAEGQPQHF.